This paragraph reports one T cell receptor (beta chain). This entry is derived from a study of blood T cell repertoires in COVID-19. Study in general: Spain, Italy and the United States supplied samples that represented acute and convalescent COVID-19. Sample material is recorded as cDNA or gDNA derived from T cells, B-cell-depleted T cells, or PBMCs.

The authors' processing: Reference gene primer amplification in the assay estimated nucleated cell counts. This table comes from immunoSEQ multiplex PCR, and its TCRdb copy is limited to in-frame clones, with some not included. V and J calls and clone size are those listed in that table; D and trimming were worked out from the DNA. The sample yields roughly 110,000 clones, about nine tenths seen once. Input material: peripheral blood. The receptor was derived from a man aged 45-65 years with active or convalescent COVID-19.

The CDR3 protein is CASSLAIDSGANVLTF. The DNA of the CDR3 is TGCGCCAGCAGCTTGGCCATAGACTCTGGGGCCAACGTCCTGACTTTC. This chain links TRBV5-1 with TRBJ2-6; D gene ambiguous. The germline V gene encodes CDR1 SGHRS and CDR2 YFSETQ. CDR3 length: 16 residues. Trimming took 0 bases from V and 0 from J, leaving 7 bases between them.